This TCR beta chain was observed in a study of OX40 agonist ivuxolimab in advanced cancers. About the investigation overall: Ivuxolimab was an agonistic, fully human IgG2 monoclonal antibody directed against OX40 (CD134), a costimulatory receptor. Intravenous ivuxolimab was administered to patients every 2 weeks at six dose levels: 0.01, 0.1, 0.3, 1.5, 3 and 10 mg/kg. Of the roughly 52 patients in dose escalation, some 19 had hepatocellular carcinoma, about 15 had melanoma, 9 had renal cell carcinoma and 9 had head and neck cancer. A male proportion of 70% to 90% and a mean age of approximately 58 years, ranging from roughly 20 to 80, were recorded for the dose-escalation cohort. Patients were allowed to have had prior anti-PD-1, anti-PD-L1 or anti-CTLA-4 therapy, and 40% of the dose-escalation patients had previously received checkpoint inhibitors. Partial responses were achieved by three dose-escalation patients, of whom one had hepatocellular carcinoma and two had cutaneous melanoma. Peripheral TCRbeta sequencing aimed to test whether ivuxolimab altered TCR sequence diversity and caused clonal T-cell expansion. The paper covers the monotherapy dose-escalation part of the phase I ivuxolimab trial, which included N of about 50 patients. General findings and caveats noted by the study authors: Low levels of normalized T-cell clonal expansion were also seen in some patients who did not respond. After ivuxolimab, more expanded clones were found on average in CD8+ T cells than in CD4+ T cells. In the 0.1-3.0 mg/kg groups, partial responders were among the patients with the lowest normalized peripheral clonal expansion, particularly in CD8+ T cells. Clonal expansion of both CD4+ and CD8+ blood T cells was observed from baseline to week 6 at doses 0.1 to 3.0 mg/kg. The antigen specificity of the peripheral T cells that underwent clonal expansion was not determined.

Patients with autoimmune disease history or receiving systemic immunosuppression were excluded from the trial. In every dose cohort, peripheral blood was drawn for TCR sequencing at baseline, cycle 4 day 1, and cycle 7 day 1. Samples came from an open-label, multicenter, first-in-human phase I dose-escalation trial of ivuxolimab. Adults with locally advanced or metastatic melanoma, renal cell carcinoma, hepatocellular carcinoma or head and neck squamous cell carcinoma were enrolled in the trial. Before TCR sequencing, CD4+ T cells and CD8+ T cells from peripheral blood were sorted into separate populations. On this clone itself: The specificity of this receptor is unknown. The record has no base qualities; no much larger clone is one base away.

For sequencing of the TCRbeta CDR3 region, genomic DNA was extracted from the sorted cells. The immunoSEQ Assay was used for sequencing of TCRbeta CDR3 regions. TCRdb obtained this table from immuneACCESS and retained in-frame rearrangements with V and J assigned. These tables miss some clones; where compared with another copy, unresolved V genes account for less than half of the shortfall, and the remainder is unexplained. The sample data list about 88,000 clones, and about 85% of these were observed just once. Jointly, the top ten make up 0.2% to 0.25% of the sample. From V the trimming removes 8 bases and from J it removes 5 bases, while the gene matches leave 25 bases of the junction unaccounted for. Reading the germline V gene gives CDR1 LGHNA and CDR2 YNFKEQ. The CDR3 has 20 amino acids, counting the end cysteine and phenylalanine. Kept here is only the CDR3 DNA, which spans 60 bases and is read in frame from base 1.

The sequencing here drew on CD4+ or CD8+ T cells sorted from blood, taken in a trial of the OX40 agonist ivuxolimab. The V gene is TRBV4-2 and the J gene is TRBJ2-2; the central 8 bases match TRBD2. The source of this sequence is an adult with an advanced solid tumor such as melanoma, head and neck, liver or kidney cancer. The CDR3 has the sequence CASAPAKFAGGAYGTGELFF. The DNA sequence is as follows: TGTGCCAGCGCCCCAGCCAAGTTCGCGGGAGGCGCTTACGGGACCGGGGAGCTGTTTTTT.